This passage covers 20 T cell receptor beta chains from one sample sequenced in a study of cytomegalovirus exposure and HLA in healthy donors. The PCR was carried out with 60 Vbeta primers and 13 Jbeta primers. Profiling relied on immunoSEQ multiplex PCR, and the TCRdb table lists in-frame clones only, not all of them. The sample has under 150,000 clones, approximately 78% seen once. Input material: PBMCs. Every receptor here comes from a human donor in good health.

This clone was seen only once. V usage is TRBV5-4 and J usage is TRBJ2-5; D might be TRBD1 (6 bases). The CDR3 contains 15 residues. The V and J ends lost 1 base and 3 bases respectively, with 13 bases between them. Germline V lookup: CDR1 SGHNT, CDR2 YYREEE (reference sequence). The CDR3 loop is CASSLPGNREETQYF. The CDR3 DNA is TGTGCCAGCAGCTTGCCTGGTAACAGGGAAGAGACCCAGTACTTC.

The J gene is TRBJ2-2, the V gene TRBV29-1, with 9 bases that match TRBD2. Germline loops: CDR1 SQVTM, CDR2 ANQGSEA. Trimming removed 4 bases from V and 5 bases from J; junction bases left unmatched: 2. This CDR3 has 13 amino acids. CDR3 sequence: CSVASGVTGELFF. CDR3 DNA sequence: TGCAGCGTTGCTAGCGGGGTTACCGGGGAGCTGTTTTTT.

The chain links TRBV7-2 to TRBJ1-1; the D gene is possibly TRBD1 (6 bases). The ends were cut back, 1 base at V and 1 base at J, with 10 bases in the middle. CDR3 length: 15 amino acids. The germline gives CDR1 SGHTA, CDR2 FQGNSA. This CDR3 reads CASSLVGHPNTEAFF. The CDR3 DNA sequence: TGTGCCAGCAGCTTAGTGGGACACCCGAACACTGAAGCTTTCTTT.

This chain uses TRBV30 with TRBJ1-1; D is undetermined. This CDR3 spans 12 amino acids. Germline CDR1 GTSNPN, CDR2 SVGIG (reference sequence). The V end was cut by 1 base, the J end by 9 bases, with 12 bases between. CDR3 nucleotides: TGTGCCTGGAGTGGGAGCGGGGAGAAAGCTTTCTTT. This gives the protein CAWSGSGEKAFF.

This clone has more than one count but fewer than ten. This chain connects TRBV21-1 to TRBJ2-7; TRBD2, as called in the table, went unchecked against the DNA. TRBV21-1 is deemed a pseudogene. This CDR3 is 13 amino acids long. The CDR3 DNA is TGTGCCAGGCCCTATTTTAAGAACTACGAGCAGTACTTC. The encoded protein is CARPYFKNYEQYF.

The CDR3 coding sequence is TGTGCCAGCAGCTGGGACAGCGTTAGCTATGGCTACACCTTC. Its translation is CASSWDSVSYGYTF. V usage is TRBV5-5 and J usage is TRBJ1-2; 7 bases match TRBD1. The trim removed 3 bases at V and 4 bases at J, leaving 6 bases unmatched. The CDR3 covers 14 residues. Germline assignment: CDR1 SGHKS and CDR2 YYEKEE (reference sequence).

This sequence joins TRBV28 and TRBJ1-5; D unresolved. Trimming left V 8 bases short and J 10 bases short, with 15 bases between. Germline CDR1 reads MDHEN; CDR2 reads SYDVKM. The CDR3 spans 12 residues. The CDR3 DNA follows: TGTGCCAGCTACACAACACCTCCCCCCCAGCATTTT. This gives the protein CASYTTPPPQHF.

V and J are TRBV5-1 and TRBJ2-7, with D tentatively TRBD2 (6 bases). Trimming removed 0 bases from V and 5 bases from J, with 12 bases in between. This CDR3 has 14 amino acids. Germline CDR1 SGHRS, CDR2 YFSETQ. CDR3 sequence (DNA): TGCGCCAGCAGCTTGGGGGGGTCGGGGGACGAGCAGTACTTC. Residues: CASSLGGSGDEQYF. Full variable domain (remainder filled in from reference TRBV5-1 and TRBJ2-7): KAGVTQTPRYLIKTRGQQVTLSCSPISGHRSVSWYQQTPGQGLQFLFEYFSETQRNKGNFPGRFSGRQFSNSRSEMNVSTLELGDSALYLCASSLGGSGDEQYFGPGTRLTVT.

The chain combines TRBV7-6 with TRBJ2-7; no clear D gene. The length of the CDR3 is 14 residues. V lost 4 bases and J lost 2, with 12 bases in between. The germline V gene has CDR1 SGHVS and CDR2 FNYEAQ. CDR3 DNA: TGTGCCAGCAGCTCTTCGCAGGTGACCTACGAGCAGTACTTC. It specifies CASSSSQVTYEQYF. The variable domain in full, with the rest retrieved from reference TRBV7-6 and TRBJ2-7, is GAGVSQSPRYKVTKRGQDVALRCDPISGHVSLYWYRQALGQGPEFLTYFNYEAQQDKSGLPNDRFSAERPEGSISTLTIQRTEQRDSAMYRCASSSSQVTYEQYFGPGTRLTVT.

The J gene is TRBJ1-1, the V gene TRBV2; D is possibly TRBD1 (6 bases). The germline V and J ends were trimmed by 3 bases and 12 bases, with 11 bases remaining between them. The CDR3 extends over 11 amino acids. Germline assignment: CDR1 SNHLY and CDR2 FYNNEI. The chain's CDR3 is CASSEYRETFF. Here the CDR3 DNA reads TGTGCCAGCAGTGAGTACAGGGAAACTTTCTTT.

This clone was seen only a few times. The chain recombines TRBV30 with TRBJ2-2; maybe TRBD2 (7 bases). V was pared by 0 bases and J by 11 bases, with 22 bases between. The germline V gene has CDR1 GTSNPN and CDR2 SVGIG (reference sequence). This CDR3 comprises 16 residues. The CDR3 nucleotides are TGTGCCTGGAGTGTACGGGGGGCCGGTCGATCGGGTGAGCTGTTTTTT. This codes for CAWSVRGAGRSGELFF.

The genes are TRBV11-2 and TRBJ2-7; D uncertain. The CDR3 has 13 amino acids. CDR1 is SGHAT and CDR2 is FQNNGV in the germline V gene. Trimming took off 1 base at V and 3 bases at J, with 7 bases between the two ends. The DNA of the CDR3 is TGTGCCAGCAGCTTAGCAGAGGTCTACGAGCAGTACTTC. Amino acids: CASSLAEVYEQYF.

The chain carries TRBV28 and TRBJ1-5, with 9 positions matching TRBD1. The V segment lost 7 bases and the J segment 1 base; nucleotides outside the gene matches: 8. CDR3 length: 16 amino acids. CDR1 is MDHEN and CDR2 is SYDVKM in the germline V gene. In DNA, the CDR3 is TGTGCCAGCACCCCTCCGGGACAGGGAAGCAATCAGCCCCAGCATTTT. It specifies CASTPPGQGSNQPQHF.

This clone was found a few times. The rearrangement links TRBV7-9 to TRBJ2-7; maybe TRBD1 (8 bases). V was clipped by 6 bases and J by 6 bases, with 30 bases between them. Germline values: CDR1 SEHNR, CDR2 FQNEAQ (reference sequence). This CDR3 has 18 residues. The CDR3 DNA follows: TGTGCCAGCAGGCCAAAAACAGGGGGGCGGGACTACCTCGGCGAGCAGTACTTC. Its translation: CASRPKTGGRDYLGEQYF.

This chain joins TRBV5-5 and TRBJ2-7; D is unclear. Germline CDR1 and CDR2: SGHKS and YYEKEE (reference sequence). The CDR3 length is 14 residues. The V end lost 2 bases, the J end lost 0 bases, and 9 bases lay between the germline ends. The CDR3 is CASSLWQRSYEQYF. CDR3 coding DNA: TGTGCCAGCAGCTTATGGCAGCGCTCCTACGAGCAGTACTTC.

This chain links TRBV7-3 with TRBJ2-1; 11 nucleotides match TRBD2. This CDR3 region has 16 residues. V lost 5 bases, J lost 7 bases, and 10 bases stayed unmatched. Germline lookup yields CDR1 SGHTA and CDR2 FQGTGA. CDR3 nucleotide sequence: TGTGCCAGCAGCCGTCAATTAGCGGGGGGGCAGAATGAGCAGTTCTTC. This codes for CASSRQLAGGQNEQFF.

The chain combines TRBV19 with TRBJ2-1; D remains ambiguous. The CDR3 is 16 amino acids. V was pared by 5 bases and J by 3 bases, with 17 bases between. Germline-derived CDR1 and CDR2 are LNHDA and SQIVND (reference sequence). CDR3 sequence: CASSQTPIPFYNEQFF. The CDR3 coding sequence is TGTGCCAGTAGTCAAACTCCGATCCCCTTCTACAATGAGCAGTTCTTC.

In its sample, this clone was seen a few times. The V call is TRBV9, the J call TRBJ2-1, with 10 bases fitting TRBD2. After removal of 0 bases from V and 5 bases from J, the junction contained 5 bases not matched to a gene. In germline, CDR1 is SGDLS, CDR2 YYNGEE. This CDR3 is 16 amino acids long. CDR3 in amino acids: CASSVASSGGDNEQFF. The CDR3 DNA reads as TGTGCCAGCAGCGTAGCGTCTAGCGGGGGAGACAATGAGCAGTTCTTC.

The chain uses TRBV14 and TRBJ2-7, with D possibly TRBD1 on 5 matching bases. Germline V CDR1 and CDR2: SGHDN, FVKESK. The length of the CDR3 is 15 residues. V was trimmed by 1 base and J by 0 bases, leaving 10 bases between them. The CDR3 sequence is CASSQGVQDSYEQYF. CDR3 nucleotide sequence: TGTGCCAGCAGCCAAGGTGTACAGGACTCCTACGAGCAGTACTTC. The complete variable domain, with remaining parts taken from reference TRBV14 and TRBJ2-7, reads EAGVTQFPSHSVIEKGQTVTLRCDPISGHDNLYWYRRVMGKEIKFLLHFVKESKQDESGMPNNRFLAERTGGTYSTLKVQPAELEDSGVYFCASSQGVQDSYEQYFGPGTRLTVT.

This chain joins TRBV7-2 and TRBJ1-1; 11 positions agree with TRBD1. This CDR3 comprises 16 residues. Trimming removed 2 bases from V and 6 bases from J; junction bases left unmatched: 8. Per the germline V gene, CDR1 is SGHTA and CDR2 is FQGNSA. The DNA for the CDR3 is TGTGCCAGCAGCTTAATAGGGACAGGGGGACGGGCTGAAGCTTTCTTT. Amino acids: CASSLIGTGGRAEAFF.